This is a list of T cell receptor beta chains from one sample in a study of blood T cell repertoires in COVID-19. The protocol was immunoSEQ multiplex PCR, while the TCRdb copy is restricted to in-frame clones and leaves out a portion. The sample has about 240,000 clones, roughly four fifths seen once. What was sequenced was peripheral blood. The receptors shown here come from a woman in her late teens or twenties with acute or convalescent COVID-19. The conserved cysteine and the conserved F or W are not part of the CDR3 here.

TRBV18	TRBJ1-1	ASSPLGATVTEAF
TRBV29-1	TRBJ1-1	SVERGGNTEAF
TRBV28	TRBJ1-2	ASSLSLVNYGYT
TRBV7-8	TRBJ2-2	ASSSTRAGDGELF
TRBV21-1	TRBJ2-2	ASSKLPAAGELF
TRBV4-3	TRBJ1-1	ASSQDRGGNTEAF
TRBV30	TRBJ1-2	AWNLQEGDGYT
TRBV28	TRBJ2-7	ASSLLIVLPHEQY
TRBV27	TRBJ2-2	ASKTFLRTNTGELF
TRBV6-2/TRBV6-3	TRBJ2-7	ASSYSYRLYTYEQY
TRBV2	TRBJ2-1	AILRDEQF